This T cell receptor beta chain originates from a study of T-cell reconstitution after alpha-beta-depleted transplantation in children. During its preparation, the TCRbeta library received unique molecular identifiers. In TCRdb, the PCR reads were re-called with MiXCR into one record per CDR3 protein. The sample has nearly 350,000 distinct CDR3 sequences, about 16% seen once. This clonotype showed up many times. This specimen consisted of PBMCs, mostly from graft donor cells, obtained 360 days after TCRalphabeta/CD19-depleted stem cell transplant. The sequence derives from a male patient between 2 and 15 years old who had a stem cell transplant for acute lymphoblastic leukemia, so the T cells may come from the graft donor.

CDR3 protein: CASSYEQYF. The CDR3 DNA sequence: TGTGCCAGCAGCTACGAGCAGTACTTC. The chain combines TRBV12-3 or TRBV12-4 with TRBJ2-7, with D unclear. V was trimmed by 6 bases and J by 3 bases, leaving 0 bases between them. The length of the CDR3 is 9 residues.